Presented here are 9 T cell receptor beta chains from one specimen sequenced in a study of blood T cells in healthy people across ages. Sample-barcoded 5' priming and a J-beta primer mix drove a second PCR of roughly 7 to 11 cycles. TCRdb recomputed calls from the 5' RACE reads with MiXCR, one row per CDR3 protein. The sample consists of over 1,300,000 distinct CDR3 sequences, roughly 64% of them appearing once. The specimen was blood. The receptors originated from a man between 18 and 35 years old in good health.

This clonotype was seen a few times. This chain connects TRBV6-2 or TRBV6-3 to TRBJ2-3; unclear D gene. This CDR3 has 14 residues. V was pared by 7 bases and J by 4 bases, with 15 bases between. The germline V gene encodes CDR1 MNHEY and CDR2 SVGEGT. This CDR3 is CASTNGNPADTQYF. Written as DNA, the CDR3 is TGTGCCAGCACCAACGGAAATCCGGCAGATACGCAGTATTTT.

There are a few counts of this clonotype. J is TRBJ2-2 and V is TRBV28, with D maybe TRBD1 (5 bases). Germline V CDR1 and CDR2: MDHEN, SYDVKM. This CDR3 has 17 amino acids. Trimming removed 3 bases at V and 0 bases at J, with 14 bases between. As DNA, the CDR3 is TGTGCCAGCAGTTTGGTTGTAGGGGCCGCGAACACCGGGGAGCTGTTTTTT. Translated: CASSLVVGAANTGELFF. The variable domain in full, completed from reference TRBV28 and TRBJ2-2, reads DVKVTQSSRYLVKRTGEKVFLECVQDMDHENMFWYRQDPGLGLRLIYFSYDVKMKEKGDIPEGYSVSREKKERFSLILESASTNQTSMYLCASSLVVGAANTGELFFGEGSRLTVL.

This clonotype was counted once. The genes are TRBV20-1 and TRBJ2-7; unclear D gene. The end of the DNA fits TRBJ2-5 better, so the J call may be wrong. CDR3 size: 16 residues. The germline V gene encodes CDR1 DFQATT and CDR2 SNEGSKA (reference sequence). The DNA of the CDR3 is TGCAGTGCTAGAGATGGGCGACGAGGCGATTCAGAGACCCAGTACTTC. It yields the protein CSARDGRRGDSETQYF.

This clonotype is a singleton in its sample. CDR3 loop: CSAIRRGLISSYEQYF. In DNA form, the CDR3 reads TGCAGTGCTATTCGGCGGGGCCTAATAAGCTCCTACGAGCAGTACTTC. The chain employs TRBV20-1 and TRBJ2-7, with D possibly matching TRBD2 (6 bases). CDR1 is DFQATT and CDR2 is SNEGSKA in the germline V gene (reference sequence). With 4 bases removed from V and 0 bases from J, the gap between germline ends came to 19 bases. CDR3 length equals 16 residues.

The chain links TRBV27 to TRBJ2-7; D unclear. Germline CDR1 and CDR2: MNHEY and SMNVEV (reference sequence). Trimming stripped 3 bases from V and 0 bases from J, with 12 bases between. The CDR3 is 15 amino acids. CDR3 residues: CASSLLAVSSYEQYF. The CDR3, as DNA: TGTGCCAGCAGTTTGCTTGCGGTATCCTCCTACGAGCAGTACTTC.

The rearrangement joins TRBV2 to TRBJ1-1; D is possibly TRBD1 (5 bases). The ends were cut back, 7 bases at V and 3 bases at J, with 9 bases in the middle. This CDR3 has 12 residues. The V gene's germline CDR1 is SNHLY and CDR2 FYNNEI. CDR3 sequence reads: CASTRDHTEAFF. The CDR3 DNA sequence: TGTGCCAGCACCAGGGACCACACTGAAGCTTTCTTT.

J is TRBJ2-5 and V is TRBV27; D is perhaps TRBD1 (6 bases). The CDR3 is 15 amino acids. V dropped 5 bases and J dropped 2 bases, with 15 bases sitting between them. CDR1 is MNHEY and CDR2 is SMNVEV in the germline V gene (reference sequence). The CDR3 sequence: CASSNTGQLQETQYF. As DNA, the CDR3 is TGTGCCAGCAGTAATACTGGACAGCTTCAAGAGACCCAGTACTTC.

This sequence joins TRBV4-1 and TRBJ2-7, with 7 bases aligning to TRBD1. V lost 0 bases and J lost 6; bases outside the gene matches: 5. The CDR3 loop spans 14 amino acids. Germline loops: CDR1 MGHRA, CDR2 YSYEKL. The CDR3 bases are TGCGCCAGCAGCCAAGAAGGGGGCCTTTTCGAGCAGTACTTC. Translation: CASSQEGGLFEQYF.

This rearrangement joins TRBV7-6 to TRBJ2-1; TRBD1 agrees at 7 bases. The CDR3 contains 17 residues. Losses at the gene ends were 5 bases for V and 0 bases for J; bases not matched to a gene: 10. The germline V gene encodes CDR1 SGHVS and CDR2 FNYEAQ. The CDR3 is CASSQLAGGSSYNEQFF. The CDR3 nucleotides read TGTGCCAGCAGCCAACTCGCAGGGGGTAGCTCCTACAATGAGCAGTTCTTC.